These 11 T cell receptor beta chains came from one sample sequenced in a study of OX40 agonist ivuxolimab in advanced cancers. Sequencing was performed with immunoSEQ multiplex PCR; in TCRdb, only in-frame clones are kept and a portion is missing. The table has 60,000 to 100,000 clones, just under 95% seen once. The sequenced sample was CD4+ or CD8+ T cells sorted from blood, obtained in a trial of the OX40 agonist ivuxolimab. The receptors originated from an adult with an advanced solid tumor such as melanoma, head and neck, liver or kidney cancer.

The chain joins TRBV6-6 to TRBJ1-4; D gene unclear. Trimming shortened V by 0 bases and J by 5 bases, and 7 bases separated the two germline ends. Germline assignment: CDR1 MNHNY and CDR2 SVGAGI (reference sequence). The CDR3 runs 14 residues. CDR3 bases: TGTGCCAGCAGTTACTCCGACGGGAATGAAAAACTGTTTTTT. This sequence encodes CASSYSDGNEKLFF.

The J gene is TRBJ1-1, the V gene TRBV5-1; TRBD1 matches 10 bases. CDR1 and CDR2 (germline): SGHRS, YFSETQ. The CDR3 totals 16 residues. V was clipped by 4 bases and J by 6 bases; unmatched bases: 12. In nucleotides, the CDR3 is TGCGCCAGCAGCCTGGGGACCGGGACAGGGGCCCCTGAAGCTTTCTTT. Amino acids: CASSLGTGTGAPEAFF.

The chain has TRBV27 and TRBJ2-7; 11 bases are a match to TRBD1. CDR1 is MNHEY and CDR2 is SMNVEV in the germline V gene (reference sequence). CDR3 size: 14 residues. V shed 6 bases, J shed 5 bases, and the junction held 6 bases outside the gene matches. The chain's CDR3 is CASSRDRGIDEQYF. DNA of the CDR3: TGTGCCAGCAGCCGGGACAGGGGGATAGACGAGCAGTACTTC.

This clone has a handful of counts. CDR3 DNA sequence: TGCAGTGTAGCGACAGGGGAGGGCTACACCTTC. This codes for CSVATGEGYTF. V gene TRBV20-1 combines with J gene TRBJ1-2; 8 bases are a match to TRBD1. Germline values: CDR1 DFQATT, CDR2 SNEGSKA (reference sequence). This CDR3 is built from 11 residues. The J segment lost 8 bases and the V segment lost 7 bases, leaving 6 bases of the junction unmatched.

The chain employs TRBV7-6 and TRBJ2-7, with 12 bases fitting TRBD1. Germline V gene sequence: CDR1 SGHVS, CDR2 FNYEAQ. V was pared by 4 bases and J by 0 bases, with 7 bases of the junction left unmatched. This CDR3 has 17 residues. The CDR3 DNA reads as TGTGCCAGCAGCTCCCCGGGGGACAGGGGGCACTCCTACGAGCAGTACTTC. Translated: CASSSPGDRGHSYEQYF.

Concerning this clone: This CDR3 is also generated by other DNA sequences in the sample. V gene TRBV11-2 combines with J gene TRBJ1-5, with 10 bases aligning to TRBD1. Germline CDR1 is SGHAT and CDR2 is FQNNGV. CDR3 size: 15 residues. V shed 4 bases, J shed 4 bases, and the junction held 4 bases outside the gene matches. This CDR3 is CASSWGQGRNQPQHF. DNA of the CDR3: TGTGCCAGCAGCTGGGGACAGGGGAGAAATCAGCCCCAGCATTTT.

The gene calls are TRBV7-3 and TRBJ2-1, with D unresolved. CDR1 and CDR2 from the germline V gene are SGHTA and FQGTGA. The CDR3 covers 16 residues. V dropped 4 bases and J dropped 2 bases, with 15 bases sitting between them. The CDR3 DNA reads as TGTGCCAGCAGCTCCAGGCCTCACCCTACCTACAATGAGCAGTTCTTC. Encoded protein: CASSSRPHPTYNEQFF.

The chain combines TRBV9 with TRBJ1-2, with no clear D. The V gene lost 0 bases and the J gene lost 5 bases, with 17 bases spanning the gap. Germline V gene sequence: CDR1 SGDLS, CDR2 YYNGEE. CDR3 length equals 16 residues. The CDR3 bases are TGTGCCAGCAGCGTAGGAGTCGAAGAAATATCGTATGGCTACACCTTC. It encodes CASSVGVEEISYGYTF. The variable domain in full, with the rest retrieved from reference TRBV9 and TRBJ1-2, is DSGVTQTPKHLITATGQRVTLRCSPRSGDLSVYWYQQSLDQGLQFLIQYYNGEERAKGNILERFSAQQFPDLHSELNLSSLELGDSALYFCASSVGVEEISYGYTFGSGTRLTVV.

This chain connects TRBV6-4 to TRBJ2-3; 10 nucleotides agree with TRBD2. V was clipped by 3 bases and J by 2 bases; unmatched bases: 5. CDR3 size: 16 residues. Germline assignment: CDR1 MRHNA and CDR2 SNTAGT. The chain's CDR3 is CASSESTSGATDTQYF. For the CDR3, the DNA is TGTGCCAGCAGTGAGTCTACTAGCGGGGCCACAGATACGCAGTATTTT.

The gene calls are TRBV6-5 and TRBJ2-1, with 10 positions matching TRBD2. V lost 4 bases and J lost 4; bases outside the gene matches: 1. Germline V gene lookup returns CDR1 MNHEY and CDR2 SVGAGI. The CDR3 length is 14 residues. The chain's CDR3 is CASSSSGGYNEQFF. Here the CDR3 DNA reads TGTGCCAGCAGTTCTAGCGGGGGTTACAATGAGCAGTTCTTC.

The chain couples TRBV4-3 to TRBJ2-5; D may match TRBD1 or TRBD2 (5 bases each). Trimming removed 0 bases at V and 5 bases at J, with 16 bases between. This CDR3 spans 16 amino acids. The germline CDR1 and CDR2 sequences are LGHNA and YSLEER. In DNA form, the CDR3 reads TGCGCCAGCAGCCAAGACCCCCGGGGCCCATGGGAGACCCAGTACTTC. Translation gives CASSQDPRGPWETQYF.